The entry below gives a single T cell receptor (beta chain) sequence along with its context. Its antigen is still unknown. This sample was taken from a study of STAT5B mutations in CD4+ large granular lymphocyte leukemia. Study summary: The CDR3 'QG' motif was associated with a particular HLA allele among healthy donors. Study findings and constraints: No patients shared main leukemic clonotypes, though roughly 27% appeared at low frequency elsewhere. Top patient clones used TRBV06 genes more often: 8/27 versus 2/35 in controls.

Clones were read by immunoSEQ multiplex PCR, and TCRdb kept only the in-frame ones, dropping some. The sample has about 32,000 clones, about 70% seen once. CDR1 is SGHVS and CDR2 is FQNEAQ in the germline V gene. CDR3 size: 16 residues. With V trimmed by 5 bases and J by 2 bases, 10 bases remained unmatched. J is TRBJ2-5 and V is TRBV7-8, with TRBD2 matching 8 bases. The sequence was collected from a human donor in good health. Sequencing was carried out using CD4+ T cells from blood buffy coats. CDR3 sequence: CASSPHRRGGQETQYF. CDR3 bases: TGTGCCAGCAGCCCCCACCGACGGGGGGGACAAGAGACCCAGTACTTC.